What follows are 15 T cell receptor beta chains derived from one specimen sequenced in a study of beta chain features in type 1 diabetes. For these receptors, no antigen is known. Investigators reverse transcribed all isolated RNA, so they sequenced expressed TCRB transcripts. Using immunoSEQ multiplex PCR, the repertoire was profiled, and TCRdb retains in-frame clones only, with some absent. Found here are approximately 160,000 clones, about 63% of them singletons; the top ten hold around 0.08%. Points from the study as a whole: A moderate, significant TCRB CDR3 shortening appeared in type 1 diabetes across four CD4+ subsets.

The sample comprised naive CD4+ T cells from blood. The receptors shown here come from a man younger than 40 with type 1 diabetes.

This chain joins TRBV5-4 and TRBJ2-7, with 7 bases fitting TRBD1. The CDR3 is made up of 14 amino acids. Germline CDR1 SGHNT, CDR2 YYREEE (reference sequence). Trimming at V came to 5 bases and at J to 6 bases, leaving 11 bases not matched to a gene. CDR3 in amino acids: CASSPDRVGLEQYF. CDR3 DNA sequence: TGTGCCAGCAGTCCCGACAGGGTTGGTCTCGAGCAGTACTTC. The whole variable domain, filled in from reference TRBV5-4 and TRBJ2-7, reads ETGVTQSPTHLIKTRGQQVTLRCSSQSGHNTVSWYQQALGQGPQFIFQYYREEENGRGNFPPRFSGLQFPNYSSELNVNALELDDSALYLCASSPDRVGLEQYFGPGTRLTVT.

By proportion, this clone is medium-sized. The J gene is TRBJ1-6, the V gene TRBV12-5, with 10 bases that match TRBD1. This CDR3 is built from 15 residues. J gave up 8 bases and V 7 bases, and 8 bases lay outside the gene matches. The germline V gene has CDR1 LGHNT and CDR2 FRNRAP. The CDR3 bases are TGTGCTAGTGCCACTGGCGGGACAGGGGATTCACCCCTCCACTTT. Its translation is CASATGGTGDSPLHF.

The chain links TRBV4-3 to TRBJ2-7; D unresolved. Trimming cost V 0 bases and J 2 bases, with 5 bases left between them. CDR1 and CDR2 from the germline V gene are LGHNA and YSLEER. This CDR3 region has 13 residues. DNA for the CDR3: TGCGCCAGCAGCCAAGAAGAGGCCTACGAGCAGTACTTC. Translation gives CASSQEEAYEQYF.

The chain links TRBV30 to TRBJ2-2; D is unclear. Trimming cost V 5 bases and J 1 base, with 2 bases left between them. The germline V gene has CDR1 GTSNPN and CDR2 SVGIG (reference sequence). The CDR3 length is 11 residues. This CDR3 is CAWGNTGELFF. The CDR3 DNA reads TGTGCCTGGGGGAACACCGGGGAGCTGTTTTTT.

The genes are TRBV19 and TRBJ1-5; D gene unclear. The CDR3 contains 14 residues. Germline CDR1 is LNHDA and CDR2 is SQIVND (reference sequence). The germline V and J ends were trimmed by 3 bases and 4 bases, with 10 bases remaining between them. The DNA of the CDR3 is TGTGCCAGTAGTATCTGGGCAGGTAATCAGCCCCAGCATTTT. This sequence encodes CASSIWAGNQPQHF.

This clone was observed a few times. The chain recombines TRBV7-2 with TRBJ2-7, with 7 bases matching TRBD1. J was trimmed by 5 bases and V by 5 bases; bases with no gene match: 9. Per the germline V gene, CDR1 is SGHTA and CDR2 is FQGNSA. The length of the CDR3 is 14 residues. In DNA, the CDR3 is TGTGCCAGCAGCCCAGGACAGGTCGGGAACGAGCAGTACTTC. It specifies CASSPGQVGNEQYF.

This clone was recorded once. Other nucleotide sequences in the sample specify the same CDR3. V and J are TRBV7-9 and TRBJ2-7; 9 bases fit TRBD1. J lost 4 bases, V lost 6 bases, and 7 bases had no gene match. Germline loops: CDR1 SEHNR, CDR2 FQNEAQ (reference sequence). CDR3 length: 14 amino acids. The CDR3 reads CASSLRDRVYEQYF. CDR3 sequence (DNA): TGTGCCAGCAGTCTCCGGGACAGGGTGTACGAGCAGTACTTC.

The sample holds a few counts of this clone. The chain combines TRBV29-1 with TRBJ2-3, with 9 bases lining up with TRBD2. The germline gives CDR1 SQVTM, CDR2 ANQGSEA. This CDR3 spans 13 amino acids. V trimming: 7 bases; J trimming: 2 bases; junction bases outside the gene matches: 4. As DNA, the CDR3 is TGCAGCGCCGCGGGGGGGCCCACAGATACGCAGTATTTT. Its translation: CSAAGGPTDTQYF.

The genes are TRBV9 and TRBJ2-5, with 8 nucleotides matching TRBD2. The germline V gene has CDR1 SGDLS and CDR2 YYNGEE. This CDR3 contains 15 residues. V gave up 0 bases and J gave up 5 bases; unmatched junction bases: 6. DNA for the CDR3: TGTGCCAGCAGCGTAGGGGGGACTAGGTTGGAGACCCAGTACTTC. It yields the protein CASSVGGTRLETQYF.

V and J are TRBV13 and TRBJ2-3, with D tentatively TRBD2 (6 bases). The CDR3 runs to 14 residues. Germline loops: CDR1 PRHDT, CDR2 FYEKMQ (reference sequence). V was cut by 4 bases and J by 1 base, with 9 bases left in between. CDR3 DNA sequence: TGTGCCAGCAGCTCACAGCGGGGCACAGATACGCAGTATTTT. Translated, it gives CASSSQRGTDTQYF. Complete variable domain (other parts from reference TRBV13 and TRBJ2-3): AAGVIQSPRHLIKEKRETATLKCYPIPRHDTVYWYQQGPGQDPQFLISFYEKMQSDKGSIPDRFSAQQFSDYHSELNMSSLELGDSALYFCASSSQRGTDTQYFGPGTRLTVL.

This clone occurred once. V and J are TRBV7-9 and TRBJ1-1, with unresolved D. V lost 1 base, J lost 3 bases, and 9 bases lay in between. This CDR3 is 14 amino acids long. CDR1 is SEHNR and CDR2 is FQNEAQ in the germline V gene (reference sequence). Written as DNA, the CDR3 is TGTGCCAGCAGCTTAGTAGGCGGAGACACTGAAGCTTTCTTT. This translates into CASSLVGGDTEAFF.

This clone was seen a few times. The DNA for the CDR3 is TGTGCCAGCATCCTGGGTGGCACAGATACGCAGTATTTT. Translated, it gives CASILGGTDTQYF. V gene TRBV7-2 combines with J gene TRBJ2-3, with unresolved D. Between the trimmed V and J ends, which lost 7 bases and 1 base, there was a span of 9 bases. CDR1 and CDR2 from the germline V gene are SGHTA and FQGNSA. CDR3 length: 13 residues.

This chain connects TRBV7-2 to TRBJ1-2; TRBD1 matches at 10 bases. Trimming cost V 4 bases and J 5 bases; bases outside gene matches: 13. The CDR3 contains 17 residues. Germline assignment: CDR1 SGHTA and CDR2 FQGNSA. CDR3 sequence reads: CASSSRDRGLRIYGYTF. In DNA, the CDR3 is TGTGCCAGCAGCTCCCGAGACAGGGGGCTCCGGATATATGGCTACACCTTC.

About this clone itself: A read error may produce the germline difference seen at one junction end. The chain combines TRBV7-7 with TRBJ2-5; no reliable D call. The CDR3 runs to 11 residues. CDR1 is SSHAT and CDR2 is FNYEAQ in the germline V gene (reference sequence). The CDR3 DNA reads as TGTGCTAGCAGCTTCCAAGAGACCCAGTACTTC. Amino acid sequence: CASSFQETQYF.

This clone is a singleton in its sample. The chain combines TRBV4-3 with TRBJ2-3; TRBD2 matches at 16 bases. Germline V gives CDR1 LGHNA, CDR2 YSLEER. The V gene end was trimmed by 2 bases and the J gene end by 4 bases; junction bases not matched to a gene: 12. The CDR3 has 20 residues. DNA of the CDR3: TGCGCCAGCAGCCAATTTCCCGGGACTAGCGGGGGGGCCCGTTCAGATACGCAGTATTTT. This codes for CASSQFPGTSGGARSDTQYF.